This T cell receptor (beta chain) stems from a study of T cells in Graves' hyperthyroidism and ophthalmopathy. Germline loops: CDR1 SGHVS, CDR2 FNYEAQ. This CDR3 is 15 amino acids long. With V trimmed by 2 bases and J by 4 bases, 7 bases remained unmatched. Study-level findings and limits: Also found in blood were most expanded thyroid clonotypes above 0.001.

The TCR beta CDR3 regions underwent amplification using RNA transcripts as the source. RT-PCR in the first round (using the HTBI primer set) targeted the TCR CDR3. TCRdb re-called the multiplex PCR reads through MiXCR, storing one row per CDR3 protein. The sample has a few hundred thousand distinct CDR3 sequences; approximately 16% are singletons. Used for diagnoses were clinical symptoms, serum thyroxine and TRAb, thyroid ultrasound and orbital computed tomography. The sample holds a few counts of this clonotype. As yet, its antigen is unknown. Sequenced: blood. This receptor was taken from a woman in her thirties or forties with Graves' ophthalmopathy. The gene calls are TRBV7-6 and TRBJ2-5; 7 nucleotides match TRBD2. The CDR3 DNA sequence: TGTGCCAGCAGCTTAATGATGGGGGGGTCAGAGACCCAGTACTTC. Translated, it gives CASSLMMGGSETQYF. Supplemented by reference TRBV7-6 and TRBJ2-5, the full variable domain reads GAGVSQSPRYKVTKRGQDVALRCDPISGHVSLYWYRQALGQGPEFLTYFNYEAQQDKSGLPNDRFSAERPEGSISTLTIQRTEQRDSAMYRCASSLMMGGSETQYFGPGTRLLVL.